This is a list of T cell receptor beta chains from one sample in a study of shared clonotypes between healthy human individuals. The assay was immunoSEQ multiplex PCR, and TCRdb's table has in-frame clones only and misses some. The table shows millions of clones, with 95% occurring only once. Sequencing used naive CD4+ T cells sorted from blood. The receptors shown here come from a man between 18 and 29 years old in good health. The conserved cysteine and the conserved F or W are not part of the CDR3 here.

v_gene,j_gene,CDR3aa
TRBV5-5,TRBJ2-7,ASSQLTSGTGSYEQY
TRBV18,TRBJ2-2,ASSPPQGRDTGELF
TRBV7-2,TRBJ2-2,ASSPFRAGTNTGELF
TRBV7-2,TRBJ2-7,ASSQGGAGSYEQY
TRBV28,TRBJ1-2,ASSFRGRVIRYT
TRBV6-5,TRBJ2-6,ASSYRDPGANVLT
TRBV6-1,TRBJ2-1,ASSYNEQF
TRBV4-1,TRBJ1-3,ASSQESRGHSGNTIY
TRBV4-1,TRBJ1-4,ASSHRRTGEKLF
TRBV5-1,TRBJ1-2,ASSFDRDYGYT
TRBV18,TRBJ1-2,ASSPTENYGYT
TRBV9,TRBJ2-3,ASSVSGGTTDTQY
TRBV4-1,TRBJ2-3,ASSLGLTPYDTQY
TRBV28,TRBJ1-2,ASSLGLLPDGYT
TRBV6-5,TRBJ1-5,ASSPLGNQPQH
TRBV5-1,TRBJ1-1,ASSLGLDTEAF
TRBV5-1,TRBJ2-7,ASREGVHEQY
TRBV6-1,TRBJ2-7,ASSDYGGGYEQY
TRBV5-8,TRBJ2-7,ASSLRLGSMDEQY
TRBV5-6,TRBJ1-2,ASSLSTRGYT
TRBV19,TRBJ1-6,ASSIDPGFSSSPLH
TRBV19,TRBJ1-2,ASSINGRTNYGYT
TRBV5-4,TRBJ2-3,ASSLDRGTDTQY
TRBV29-1,TRBJ2-2,SVRGQRNTGELF
TRBV5-6,TRBJ2-2,ASTIPGGTPNTGELF
TRBV6-6,TRBJ1-3,ASRSSGNTIY
TRBV6-1,TRBJ2-2,ASRILVDTGELF
TRBV6-1,TRBJ2-7,ASSRGALASYEQY
TRBV27,TRBJ1-3,ASRPANGNTIY
TRBV28,TRBJ2-7,ASSPPGLAGGQYEQY
TRBV18,TRBJ2-7,ASSQTRGPSYEQY
TRBV7-2,TRBJ1-1,ASSSDRGRTEAF
TRBV10-3,TRBJ2-7,AISETSGGSYEQY
TRBV18,TRBJ1-1,ASSPLEGNTEAF
TRBV11-2,TRBJ2-7,ASSQSLVSTYEQY
TRBV7-2,TRBJ1-5,ASSFDNQPQH
TRBV6-5,TRBJ2-5,ASSKGFQGSQY
TRBV5-1,TRBJ2-2,ASSLHGTVNTGELF
TRBV10-3,TRBJ2-7,AISAGTSYEQY
TRBV6-1,TRBJ1-6,ASSEVGNSPLH
TRBV2,TRBJ1-2,ASNTQGYYGYT
TRBV10-3,TRBJ1-1,AISESAGLNTEAF
TRBV7-6,TRBJ1-6,ASGPGGGRSPLH
TRBV27,TRBJ1-2,ASSSVTGTGNYGYT
TRBV9,TRBJ2-3,ASSVTIAGPSTDTQY
TRBV19,TRBJ2-7,ASSPPGTGSYEQY
TRBV7-9,TRBJ2-5,ASSKRLGGEETQY
TRBV6-1,TRBJ2-7,ASSLTEYGQY
TRBV6-1,TRBJ1-4,ASSEQGSGEKLF
TRBV9,TRBJ2-2,ASSVGQPPNTGELF
TRBV18,TRBJ2-7,ASSPGDRGSYEQY
TRBV6-5,TRBJ2-7,ASTLGGTSYEQY
TRBV19,TRBJ2-1,ASRPDRAVYNEQF
TRBV29-1,TRBJ1-1,SVDKGRPGDTEAF
TRBV6-5,TRBJ1-3,ASSLPGAGNTIY